Each of the 14 T cell receptor beta chains below was sequenced from the same sample in a study of identifying expanded T cells in peripheral blood. Some clones are missing from TCRdb's copy, which holds only in-frame ones; the method was immunoSEQ multiplex PCR. The sample consists of some 75,000 clones, approximately 87% of them appearing once. Sequenced material: blood. The receptor set was obtained from a person aged 18 to 75 in good health.

V and J are TRBV11-2 and TRBJ1-3, with TRBD1 matching 8 bases. The trim removed 8 bases at V and 7 bases at J, leaving 10 bases unmatched. The CDR3 is 14 amino acids. CDR1 and CDR2 from the germline V gene are SGHAT and FQNNGV. CDR3 amino acids: CASGGQAKGNTIYF. DNA of the CDR3: TGTGCCAGCGGGGGACAGGCAAAAGGGAACACCATATATTTT.

The chain is built from TRBV19 and TRBJ2-3; D tentatively reads TRBD1 or TRBD2 (7 bases each). The germline V gene has CDR1 LNHDA and CDR2 SQIVND (reference sequence). Trimming removed 5 bases from V and 1 base from J, with 22 bases in between. The CDR3 spans 18 residues. The CDR3 protein is CASSLISGGGPGTDTQYF. The CDR3 bases are TGTGCCAGTAGTCTCATATCAGGGGGAGGGCCGGGCACAGATACGCAGTATTTT.

In DNA, the CDR3 is TGTGCCAGCAGTTACATCGGGGAGCTGTTTTTT. It translates to CASSYIGELFF. The gene calls are TRBV6-6 and TRBJ2-2, with no clear D. The germline V gene encodes CDR1 MNHNY and CDR2 SVGAGI (reference sequence). Trimming stripped 2 bases from V and 7 bases from J, with 2 bases between. The CDR3 runs to 11 residues.

This clone is a singleton in its sample. V and J are TRBV5-4 and TRBJ2-7; 7 bases agree with TRBD2. The J segment lost 2 bases and the V segment lost 0 bases, leaving 5 bases of the junction unmatched. Germline V gene lookup returns CDR1 SGHNT and CDR2 YYREEE (reference sequence). The CDR3 runs to 15 residues. In DNA form, the CDR3 reads TGTGCCAGCAGCTTGGCCAGCGGGACGGCCTACGAGCAGTACTTC. Protein product: CASSLASGTAYEQYF.

The chain uses TRBV4-2 and TRBJ2-7, with a tentative D call TRBD1 (5 bases). CDR1 is LGHNA and CDR2 is YNFKEQ in the germline V gene. Trimming pared 0 bases from V and 5 bases from J, leaving 8 bases between. The CDR3 length is 13 residues. The CDR3 is CASSQDRVHEQYF. As DNA, the CDR3 is TGTGCCAGCAGCCAAGACAGGGTCCACGAGCAGTACTTC.

The chain carries TRBV10-3 and TRBJ2-4, with 8 bases identical to TRBD1. Trimming removed 3 bases from V and 4 bases from J; junction bases left unmatched: 5. The CDR3 extends over 15 amino acids. Germline V CDR1 and CDR2: ENHRY, SYGVKD. In DNA, the CDR3 is TGTGCCATCAGTGATGATTGGGACAGGAAAAACATTCAGTACTTC. This translates into CAISDDWDRKNIQYF.

This chain links TRBV10-1 with TRBJ1-4, with D perhaps TRBD1 (5 bases). CDR3 length equals 13 residues. Germline CDR1 is WNHNN and CDR2 is SYGVQD (reference sequence). Trimming removed 3 bases from V and 11 bases from J, with 13 bases in between. CDR3 region: CASSETGGRKLFF. In nucleotides, the CDR3 is TGCGCCAGCAGTGAAACCGGGGGTAGGAAACTGTTTTTT.

This chain joins TRBV27 and TRBJ1-1; no clear D. The CDR3 spans 13 residues. V shed 3 bases and J shed 5 bases, with 10 bases lying between them. Per germline, CDR1 MNHEY and CDR2 SMNVEV (reference sequence). The CDR3 region is CASSFEGWTEAFF. The CDR3 DNA reads TGTGCCAGCAGTTTTGAGGGTTGGACTGAAGCTTTCTTT.

The chain uses TRBV5-1 and TRBJ1-4; tentatively, D is TRBD1 (6 bases). Germline V lookup: CDR1 SGHRS, CDR2 YFSETQ. The CDR3 loop spans 14 amino acids. V lost 0 bases and J lost 7, with 10 bases in between. The CDR3 spells CASSLAQGREKLFF. DNA of the CDR3: TGCGCCAGCAGCTTGGCACAGGGACGTGAAAAACTGTTTTTT.

The chain has TRBV2 and TRBJ1-1; no clear D gene. Between the trimmed V and J ends, which lost 11 bases and 4 bases, there was a span of 14 bases. Germline V CDR1 and CDR2: SNHLY, FYNNEI. CDR3 size: 12 residues. The CDR3 loop reads CADGVGSTEAFF. In DNA, the CDR3 is TGTGCCGACGGGGTGGGGAGCACTGAAGCTTTCTTT.

The chain is built from TRBV7-8 and TRBJ2-7; 8 nucleotides match TRBD1. Trimming at V came to 5 bases and at J to 3 bases, leaving 12 bases not matched to a gene. The CDR3 is made up of 16 amino acids. Germline CDR1 and CDR2: SGHVS and FQNEAQ. CDR3 sequence: CASSPTGTGLNYEQYF. The CDR3 nucleotides are TGTGCCAGCAGCCCGACCGGGACAGGACTTAACTACGAGCAGTACTTC.

The chain employs TRBV7-2 and TRBJ1-2; no clear D gene. The V end lost 3 bases, the J end lost 4 bases, and 15 bases lay between the germline ends. Germline V lookup: CDR1 SGHTA, CDR2 FQGNSA. The CDR3 length is 15 residues. The CDR3 region is CASSLGLYEGYGYTF. Written as DNA, the CDR3 is TGTGCCAGCAGCTTGGGCTTGTATGAGGGCTATGGCTACACCTTC. Variable domain in full (rest from reference TRBV7-2 and TRBJ1-2): GAGVSQSPSNKVTEKGKDVELRCDPISGHTALYWYRQSLGQGLEFLIYFQGNSAPDKSGLPSDRFSAERTGGSVSTLTIQRTQQEDSAVYLCASSLGLYEGYGYTFGSGTRLTVV.

The chain is built from TRBV7-2 and TRBJ2-3; 9 bases map to TRBD2. V trimming: 7 bases; J trimming: 1 base; junction bases outside the gene matches: 9. Germline V lookup: CDR1 SGHTA, CDR2 FQGNSA. This CDR3 contains 16 residues. CDR3 in DNA: TGTGCCAGCAATCTAGCGGGATCTGGGCGCACAGATACGCAGTATTTT. Translation: CASNLAGSGRTDTQYF. Complete variable domain (other parts from reference TRBV7-2 and TRBJ2-3): GAGVSQSPSNKVTEKGKDVELRCDPISGHTALYWYRQSLGQGLEFLIYFQGNSAPDKSGLPSDRFSAERTGGSVSTLTIQRTQQEDSAVYLCASNLAGSGRTDTQYFGPGTRLTVL.

V usage is TRBV9 and J usage is TRBJ2-3, with 11 bases that match TRBD2. Germline lookup yields CDR1 SGDLS and CDR2 YYNGEE. V shed 2 bases, J shed 7 bases, and the junction held 15 bases outside the gene matches. There are 18 residues in the CDR3. This chain's CDR3 is CASSVAPSLAGEANTQYF. In DNA, the CDR3 is TGTGCCAGCAGCGTCGCCCCCTCACTAGCGGGAGAGGCAAATACGCAGTATTTT.